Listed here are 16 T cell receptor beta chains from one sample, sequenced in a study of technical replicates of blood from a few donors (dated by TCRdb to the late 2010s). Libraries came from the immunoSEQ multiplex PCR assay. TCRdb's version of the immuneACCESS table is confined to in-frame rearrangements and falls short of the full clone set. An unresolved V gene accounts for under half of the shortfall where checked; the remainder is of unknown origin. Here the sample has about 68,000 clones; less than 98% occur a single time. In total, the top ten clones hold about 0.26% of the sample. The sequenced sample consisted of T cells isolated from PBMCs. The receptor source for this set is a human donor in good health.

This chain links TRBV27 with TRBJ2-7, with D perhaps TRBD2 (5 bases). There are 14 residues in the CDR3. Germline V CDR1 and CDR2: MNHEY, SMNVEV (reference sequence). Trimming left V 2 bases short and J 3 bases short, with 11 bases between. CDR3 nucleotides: TGTGCCAGCAGTTTAGCCAGCGGCTACTACGAGCAGTACTTC. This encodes CASSLASGYYEQYF.

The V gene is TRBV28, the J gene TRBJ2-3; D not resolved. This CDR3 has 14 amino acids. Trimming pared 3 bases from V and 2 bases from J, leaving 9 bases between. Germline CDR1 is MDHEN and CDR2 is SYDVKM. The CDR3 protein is CASSFSGPTDTQYF. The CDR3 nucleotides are TGTGCCAGCAGTTTCAGTGGGCCCACAGATACGCAGTATTTT.

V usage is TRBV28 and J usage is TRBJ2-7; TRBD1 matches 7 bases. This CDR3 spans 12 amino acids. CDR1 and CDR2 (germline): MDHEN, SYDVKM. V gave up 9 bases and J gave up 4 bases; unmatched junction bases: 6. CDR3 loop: CASDRVRYEQYF. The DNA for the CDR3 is TGTGCCAGTGACAGGGTTCGGTACGAGCAGTACTTC.

The CDR3 bases are TGTGCCAGCAGCCAGCTAGCGGGGGTCTACAATGAGCAGTTCTTC. This encodes CASSQLAGVYNEQFF. V is TRBV7-3 and J is TRBJ2-1; 10 nucleotides agree with TRBD2. The CDR3 spans 15 residues. CDR1 is SGHTA, CDR2 FQGTGA, per germline. V trimming: 5 bases; J trimming: 3 bases; junction bases outside the gene matches: 4. Full variable domain (remainder filled in from reference TRBV7-3 and TRBJ2-1): GAGVSQTPSNKVTEKGKYVELRCDPISGHTALYWYRQSLGQGPEFLIYFQGTGAADDSGLPNDRFFAVRPEGSVSTLKIQRTERGDSAVYLCASSQLAGVYNEQFFGPGTRLTVL.

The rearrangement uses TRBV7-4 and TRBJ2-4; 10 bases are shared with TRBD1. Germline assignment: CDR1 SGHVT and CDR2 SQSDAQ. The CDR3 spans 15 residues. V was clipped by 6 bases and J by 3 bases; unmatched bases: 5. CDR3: CASRMTGGSKNIQYF. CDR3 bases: TGTGCCAGCAGGATGACAGGGGGCAGCAAAAACATTCAGTACTTC.

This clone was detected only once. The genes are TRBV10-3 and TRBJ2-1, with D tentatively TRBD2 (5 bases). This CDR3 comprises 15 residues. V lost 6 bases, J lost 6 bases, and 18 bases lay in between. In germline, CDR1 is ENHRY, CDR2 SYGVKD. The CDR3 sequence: CAIRNYLRESNEQFF. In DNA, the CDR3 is TGTGCCATCAGAAATTATTTACGGGAATCCAATGAGCAGTTCTTC.

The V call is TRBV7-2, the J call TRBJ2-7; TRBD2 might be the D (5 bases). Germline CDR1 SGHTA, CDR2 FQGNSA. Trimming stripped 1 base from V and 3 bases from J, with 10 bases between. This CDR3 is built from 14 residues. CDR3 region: CASSLDYGGYEQYF. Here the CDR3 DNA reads TGTGCCAGCAGCTTAGATTATGGAGGCTACGAGCAGTACTTC.

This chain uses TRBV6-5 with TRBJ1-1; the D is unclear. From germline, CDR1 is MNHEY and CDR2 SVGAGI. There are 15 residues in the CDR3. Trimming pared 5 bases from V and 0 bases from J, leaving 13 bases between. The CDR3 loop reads CASSPLELMNTEAFF. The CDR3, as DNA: TGTGCCAGCAGTCCACTGGAGCTTATGAACACTGAAGCTTTCTTT.

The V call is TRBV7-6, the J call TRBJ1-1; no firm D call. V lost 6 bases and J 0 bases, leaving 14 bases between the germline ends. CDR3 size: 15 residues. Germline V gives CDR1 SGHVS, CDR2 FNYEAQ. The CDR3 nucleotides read TGTGCCAGCAGAGAGACATCTCAAATGAACACTGAAGCTTTCTTT. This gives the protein CASRETSQMNTEAFF.

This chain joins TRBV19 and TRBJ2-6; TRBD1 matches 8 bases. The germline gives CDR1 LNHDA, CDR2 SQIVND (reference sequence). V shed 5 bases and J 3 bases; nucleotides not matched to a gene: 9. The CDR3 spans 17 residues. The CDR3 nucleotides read TGTGCCAGTAGTGCAGGACAGGGTGGACTTGGGGCCAACGTCCTGACTTTC. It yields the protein CASSAGQGGLGANVLTF.

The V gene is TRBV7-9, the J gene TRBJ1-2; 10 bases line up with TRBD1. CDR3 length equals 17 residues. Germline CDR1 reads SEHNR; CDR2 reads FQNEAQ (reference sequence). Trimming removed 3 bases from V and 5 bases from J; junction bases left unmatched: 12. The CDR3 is CASSFGTGALKPYGYTF. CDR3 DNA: TGTGCCAGCAGCTTCGGGACAGGGGCCCTTAAGCCTTATGGCTACACCTTC.

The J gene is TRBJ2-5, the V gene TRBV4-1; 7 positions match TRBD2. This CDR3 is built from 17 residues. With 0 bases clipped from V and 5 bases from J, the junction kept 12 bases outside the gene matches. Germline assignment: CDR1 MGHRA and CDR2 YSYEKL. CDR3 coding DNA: TGCGCCAGCAGCCAAGATGATAGCGGGCCAATGAGGGAGACCCAGTACTTC. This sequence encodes CASSQDDSGPMRETQYF.

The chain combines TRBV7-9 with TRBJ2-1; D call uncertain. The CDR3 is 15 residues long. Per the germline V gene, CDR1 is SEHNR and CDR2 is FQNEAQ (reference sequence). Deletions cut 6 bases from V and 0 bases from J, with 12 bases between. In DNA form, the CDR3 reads TGTGCCAGCAGTACAGACGGATCCTCCTACAATGAGCAGTTCTTC. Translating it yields CASSTDGSSYNEQFF. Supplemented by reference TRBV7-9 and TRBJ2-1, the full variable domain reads DTGVSQNPRHKITKRGQNVTFRCDPISEHNRLYWYRQTLGQGPEFLTYFQNEAQLEKSRLLSDRFSAERPKGSFSTLEIQRTEQGDSAMYLCASSTDGSSYNEQFFGPGTRLTVL.

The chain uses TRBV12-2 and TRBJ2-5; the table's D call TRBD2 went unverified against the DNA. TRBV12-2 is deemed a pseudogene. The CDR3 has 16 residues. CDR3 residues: CASRLDYGESQETQYF. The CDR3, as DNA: TGTGCAAGTCGCTTAGACTACGGGGAGTCCCAAGAGACCCAGTACTTC.

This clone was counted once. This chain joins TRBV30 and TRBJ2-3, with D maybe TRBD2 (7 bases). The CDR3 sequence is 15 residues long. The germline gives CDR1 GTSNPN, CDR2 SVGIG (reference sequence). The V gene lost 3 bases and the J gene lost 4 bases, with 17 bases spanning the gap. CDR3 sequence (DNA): TGTGCCTGGAGGGGGGCGGGAGCCATCGCAGATACGCAGTATTTT. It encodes CAWRGAGAIADTQYF.

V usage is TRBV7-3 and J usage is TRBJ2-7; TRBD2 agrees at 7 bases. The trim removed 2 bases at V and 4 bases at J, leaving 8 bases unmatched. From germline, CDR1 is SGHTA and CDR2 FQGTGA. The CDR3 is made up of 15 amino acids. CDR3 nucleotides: TGTGCCAGCAGCTTATTCGCGGGAGAGGGGTACGAGCAGTACTTC. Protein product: CASSLFAGEGYEQYF.